Given below is one TCR beta chain in context. Its antigen remains unidentified. The CDR3 extends over 14 amino acids. The germline V gene has CDR1 MDHEN and CDR2 SYDVKM. Between the trimmed V and J ends, which lost 7 bases and 2 bases, there was a span of 13 bases. The table came from immunoSEQ multiplex PCR; TCRdb's copy has only in-frame clones and leaves some out. The table has some 630,000 clones, approximately 96% seen once; the top ten hold less than 0.12%. This record comes from a study of shared clonotypes between healthy human individuals. Background on the study: CD4 naive and CD4 memory each took three plates per donor, while CD8 naive took two and CD8 memory one.

Naive CD8 populations comprised CD45RO-negative cells positively selected for CCR7, excluding terminally differentiated effector memory CD45RA+ cells. Overall study findings and caveats: Donors were few, which limited the genetic and exposure-history diversity represented. Around 5.4% of naive CD4 clonotypes were common to a few donors. Naive subsets generally had larger estimated richness than memory subsets.

Source material: naive CD8+ T cells sorted from blood. The receptor comes from a woman in her thirties in good health. The V gene is TRBV28, the J gene TRBJ2-3, with a possible D match to TRBD2 (6 bases). The CDR3 nucleotides read TGTGCCAGCACCCGGGCGGGAAACACAGATACGCAGTATTTT. Its protein product is CASTRAGNTDTQYF. Combining the CDR3 with reference TRBV28 and TRBJ2-3 gives the whole variable domain DVKVTQSSRYLVKRTGEKVFLECVQDMDHENMFWYRQDPGLGLRLIYFSYDVKMKEKGDIPEGYSVSREKKERFSLILESASTNQTSMYLCASTRAGNTDTQYFGPGTRLTVL.